This T cell receptor beta chain was identified during a study of vaccination effects on CD4 cells after COVID-19. CDR3 length equals 15 residues. The germline V gene encodes CDR1 SGHKS and CDR2 YYEKEE (reference sequence). The junction had 4 bases not matched to a gene; V was cut back by 2 bases and J by 9 bases. This clone was seen more than once but under ten times. Its antigen is as yet unknown. Sequenced by immunoSEQ multiplex PCR; TCRdb stores in-frame clones only, minus some. Here the sample spans approximately 30,000 clones, approximately 70% being singletons. The study's findings and limits: Late after vaccination, infection- and vaccine-induced clones showed marked clonal contraction.

Before any sequencing was done, the ViraFEST assay used viral peptide pools to expand antigen-specific CD4+ T cells. When roughly eleven days of culture had elapsed, CD4+ T cells were isolated. Infection dated between March and December 2020, before the Alpha, Beta and Delta variants reached the United States. V gene TRBV5-5 combines with J gene TRBJ2-1, with TRBD2 identical over 14 bases. The sequenced sample was CD4+ T cells from PBMCs cultured with a peptide pool, obtained before COVID-19 vaccination. This receptor was identified in a human donor who had a prior SARS-CoV-2 infection. The CDR3 DNA follows: TGTGCCAGCAGCTTACGGACTAGCGGGGGGACTGAGCAGTTCTTC. It encodes CASSLRTSGGTEQFF.